This TCR beta chain appears in the sequencing data of a study of technical replicates of blood from a handful of donors (dated by TCRdb to 2015 to 2018). Libraries were built with the immunoSEQ multiplex PCR assay. Not all clones reach the TCRdb copy of this immuneACCESS table, which keeps in-frame sequences only. Checked studies attribute under half of the gap to unresolved V genes and leave the rest unexplained. Within this sample are about 80,000 clones, with nearly 95% of them counted one time only. 0.3% to 0.45% of the sample is taken by the ten largest. On this clone: Which antigen it targets is not known. Within one base of it there is no much larger clone, and no base qualities were kept.

The CDR3 numbers 10 residues from cysteine through phenylalanine. Of the read, only the CDR3 DNA is kept; its 30 bases are in frame from base 1. The chain was built from TRBV21-1 and TRBJ2-1; the table's D call, TRBD2, was not checked against the DNA. TRBV21-1 is marked as a pseudogene. Sequenced material: T cells isolated from PBMCs. The TCR sequence derives from a human donor in good health. The CDR3 here reads CASSKPSQFF. The nucleotide sequence is TGTGCCAGCAGCAAACCGTCCCAGTTCTTC.